A single TCR beta chain is shown here with its context. This clone was counted a single time. This clone's antigen is unknown. No much larger clone exists at a distance of one base, and base qualities are not known. This entry comes from a study of OX40 agonist ivuxolimab in advanced cancers. Some background on the complete study: Ivuxolimab, which targeted the costimulatory receptor OX40 (CD134), was an agonistic, fully human IgG2 monoclonal antibody. Intravenous ivuxolimab was administered to patients every 2 weeks at six dose levels: 0.01, 0.1, 0.3, 1.5, 3 and 10 mg/kg. Of the approximately 50 dose-escalation patients, hepatocellular carcinoma was present in roughly 19, melanoma in approximately 15, renal cell carcinoma in 9 and head and neck cancer in 9. A male proportion of roughly 80% and a mean age of about 60 years, ranging from about 23 to 79, were recorded for the dose-escalation cohort. Patients were allowed to have had prior anti-PD-1, anti-PD-L1 or anti-CTLA-4 therapy, and 40% to 45% of the dose-escalation patients had previously received checkpoint inhibitors. Partial responses occurred in three dose-escalation patients: two with cutaneous melanoma and one with hepatocellular carcinoma. The purpose of peripheral TCRbeta sequencing was to test whether ivuxolimab changed TCR sequence diversity and led to clonal T-cell expansion. The paper reports the monotherapy dose-escalation portion (N ≈ 50 patients) of the phase I ivuxolimab trial. What the research found in general, with its limitations: At doses of 0.1 to 3.0 mg/kg, clonal expansion of both CD4+ and CD8+ T cells in blood was seen between baseline and week 6. Low levels of normalized T-cell clonal expansion were also seen in some patients who did not respond. In partial responders in the 0.1-3.0 mg/kg groups, normalized peripheral clonal expansion was found to be among the lowest, especially among CD8+ T cells. After ivuxolimab, CD8+ T cells had more expanded clones than CD4+ T cells on average. Which antigens the clonally expanded peripheral T cells were specific for was not determined.

Genomic DNA was isolated from the sorted cells so that the TCRbeta CDR3 region could be sequenced. TCRbeta CDR3 regions were sequenced using the immunoSEQ Assay. TCRdb took this table from immuneACCESS and kept in-frame rearrangements with V and J called. Such tables lack part of the clones; where checked against another copy, unresolved V genes explain under half of the gap, and the rest is unexplained. Recorded for this sample are approximately 84,000 clones; nearly 90% of them occurred a single time. The biggest ten clones account for about 0.2% of the sample. The trial excluded patients who had a history of autoimmune disease or were on systemic immunosuppression. Peripheral blood for TCR sequencing was collected from all dose cohorts at baseline, on cycle 4 day 1, and on cycle 7 day 1. Samples were obtained from an open-label, multicenter, first-in-human phase I dose-escalation trial of ivuxolimab. Adults with locally advanced or metastatic head and neck squamous cell, hepatocellular, melanoma or renal cell carcinoma were enrolled in the trial. Before TCR sequencing, CD4+ and CD8+ T cells were separately sorted from peripheral blood.

The receptor's source is an adult with an advanced solid tumor such as melanoma, head and neck, liver or kidney cancer. This material consisted of CD4+ or CD8+ T cells sorted from blood, taken in a trial of the OX40 agonist ivuxolimab.

The CDR3 region has the sequence CASRATSGGQETQYF. In nucleotides, the sequence is TGTGCCAGCAGAGCGACTAGCGGGGGCCAAGAGACCCAGTACTTC. Recombination linked TRBV2 to TRBJ2-5; 12 middle bases align to TRBD2. The CDR3 goes from the cysteine to the phenylalanine over 15 residues. Kept here is only the CDR3 DNA, which spans 45 bases and is read in frame from base 1. The germline V gene gives CDR1 as SNHLY and CDR2 as FYNNEI. Clipping removes 6 bases from V and 1 base from J, with 3 as the unmatched junction base count.